Each of the 28 T cell receptor beta chains below was sequenced from the same sample in a study of identical twins. Via MiXCR, TCRdb re-called the 5' RACE reads, giving one row per CDR3 protein. In the table there are fewer than 900,000 distinct CDR3 sequences, approximately 21% of which are singletons. These records were also assigned to another study, of T cells expressing NK-cell markers.

The sample taken for sequencing was PBMCs. These TCRs come from a woman under 30 in good health.

The V call is TRBV7-9, the J call TRBJ1-6; D is uncertain. The CDR3 consists of 15 residues. Trimming shortened V by 5 bases and J by 1 base, and 9 bases separated the two germline ends. Germline V lookup: CDR1 SEHNR, CDR2 FQNEAQ (reference sequence). The CDR3: CASSGFVSYNSPLHF. The CDR3 region has the DNA TGTGCCAGCAGCGGGTTCGTTTCCTATAATTCACCCCTCCACTTT.

This clonotype turned up a few times. The chain's CDR3 is CASSVQRAGYEQYF. CDR3 coding DNA: TGTGCCAGCTCAGTCCAAAGGGCCGGATACGAGCAGTACTTC. The rearrangement links TRBV18 to TRBJ2-7; D gene ambiguous. The CDR3 totals 14 residues. CDR1 and CDR2 from the germline V gene are KGHSH and LQKENI. Between the trimmed V and J ends, which lost 5 bases and 4 bases, there was a span of 15 bases.

This clonotype showed up many times. The V and J genes are TRBV20-1 and TRBJ2-3; 11 bases are a match to TRBD2. The V gene's germline CDR1 is DFQATT and CDR2 SNEGSKA (reference sequence). This CDR3 has 15 residues. V lost 6 bases, J lost 6 bases, and 11 bases stayed unmatched. The CDR3 DNA is TGCAGTGCCCCTCCCCCTAGCGGGAGGCTTGATACGCAGTATTTT. Protein: CSAPPPSGRLDTQYF.

This clonotype was counted only a few times. This rearrangement joins TRBV15 to TRBJ1-1; D gene unclear. The V end was cut by 4 bases, the J end by 0 bases, with 3 bases between. There are 12 residues in the CDR3. Germline lookup yields CDR1 LNHNV and CDR2 YYDKDF (reference sequence). The CDR3 is CATSNVNTEAFF. DNA for the CDR3: TGTGCCACCAGCAACGTGAACACTGAAGCTTTCTTT.

The genes are TRBV2 and TRBJ2-1, with D perhaps TRBD1 (6 bases). Trimming removed 4 bases at V and 1 base at J, with 11 bases between. Per the germline V gene, CDR1 is SNHLY and CDR2 is FYNNEI. The CDR3 has 15 amino acids. The CDR3 DNA sequence: TGTGCCAGCAGTGTGGTCCAGGGGTCCTACAATGAGCAGTTCTTC. Protein sequence: CASSVVQGSYNEQFF.

The V gene is TRBV6-1, the J gene TRBJ2-3; D might be TRBD2 (7 bases). V shed 6 bases and J shed 0 bases, with 16 bases lying between them. The CDR3 is 16 amino acids. Germline V gives CDR1 MNHNS, CDR2 SASEGT. CDR3 sequence reads: CASSSRGGRSTDTQYF. The CDR3 nucleotides read TGTGCCAGCAGCAGTAGGGGGGGCCGGAGCACAGATACGCAGTATTTT.

This clonotype was observed a handful of times. Written as DNA, the CDR3 is TGCAGCCACCGACCAGCGGGAGGGGGCGCAGAGACCCAGTACTTC. This encodes CSHRPAGGGAETQYF. V usage is TRBV20-1 and J usage is TRBJ2-5; 10 bases align to TRBD2. The CDR3 contains 15 residues. Germline V lookup: CDR1 DFQATT, CDR2 SNEGSKA (reference sequence).

The sample holds a few counts of this clonotype. V and J are TRBV7-9 and TRBJ2-1; no clear D. Trimming stripped 1 base from V and 5 bases from J, with 9 bases between. The CDR3 has 14 residues. Germline assignment: CDR1 SEHNR and CDR2 FQNEAQ (reference sequence). The CDR3: CASSLVRGNNEQFF. Here the CDR3 DNA reads TGTGCCAGCAGCTTAGTACGCGGAAACAATGAGCAGTTCTTC.

This clonotype was seen repeatedly, ten times or more. The chain is built from TRBV20-1 and TRBJ2-7, with a weak D call TRBD2 (5 bases). The V gene's germline CDR1 is DFQATT and CDR2 SNEGSKA (reference sequence). V was cut by 6 bases and J by 0 bases, with 18 bases left in between. CDR3 length equals 15 residues. The CDR3: CSANPYGRGSYEQYF. DNA of the CDR3: TGCAGTGCGAATCCTTATGGGAGAGGCTCCTACGAGCAGTACTTC.

This clonotype was counted between two and nine times. The rearrangement joins TRBV27 to TRBJ2-1; D possibly uses TRBD1 or TRBD2 (5 bases each). Germline loops: CDR1 MNHEY, CDR2 SMNVEV (reference sequence). Trimming cost V 3 bases and J 10 bases, with 10 bases left between them. The CDR3 is 12 residues long. CDR3: CASSFPGPEQFF. The DNA of the CDR3 is TGTGCCAGCAGTTTCCCGGGACCCGAGCAGTTCTTC.

V and J are TRBV7-2 and TRBJ2-5, with D maybe TRBD1 (6 bases). CDR1 and CDR2 (germline): SGHTA, FQGNSA. Deletions cut 1 base from V and 5 bases from J, with 11 bases between. This CDR3 is 14 amino acids long. The CDR3 is CASSLDRVVETQYF. CDR3 in DNA: TGTGCCAGCAGCTTAGACAGGGTCGTCGAGACCCAGTACTTC.

This clonotype was recorded a few times. The gene calls are TRBV20-1 and TRBJ2-1; D is possibly TRBD2 (6 bases). The ends were cut back, 0 bases at V and 7 bases at J, with 16 bases in the middle. Per germline, CDR1 DFQATT and CDR2 SNEGSKA (reference sequence). The CDR3 is 15 residues long. The CDR3 reads CSARDWTLGGNEQFF. As DNA, the CDR3 is TGCAGTGCTAGAGATTGGACTTTGGGGGGTAATGAGCAGTTCTTC.

This clonotype has a count of ten or more. The chain uses TRBV4-3 and TRBJ2-1; TRBD2 matches 7 bases. This CDR3 contains 14 residues. Per the germline V gene, CDR1 is LGHNA and CDR2 is YSLEER. V was pared by 4 bases and J by 4 bases, with 4 bases of the junction left unmatched. The CDR3 here is CASSPSGTYNEQFF. The CDR3 bases are TGCGCCAGCAGCCCTAGCGGCACTTACAATGAGCAGTTCTTC.

The chain employs TRBV14 and TRBJ2-3, with 11 nucleotides matching TRBD1. Germline V lookup: CDR1 SGHDN, CDR2 FVKESK. The CDR3 totals 15 residues. V gave up 3 bases and J gave up 6 bases; unmatched junction bases: 5. CDR3 nucleotide sequence: TGTGCCAGCAGCCATTTCCGGGACAGGGGGGATACGCAGTATTTT. The encoded protein is CASSHFRDRGDTQYF.

CDR3 sequence reads: CASSFGAASGELFF. The CDR3 coding sequence is TGTGCCAGCAGTTTCGGGGCGGCGTCCGGGGAGCTGTTTTTT. The chain joins TRBV12-3 or TRBV12-4 to TRBJ2-2; the D gene could be TRBD1 or TRBD2 (5 bases each). There are 14 residues in the CDR3. V was pared by 3 bases and J by 6 bases, with 11 bases between.

This clonotype came up a few times. The chain couples TRBV4-3 to TRBJ2-1; D tentatively reads TRBD1 or TRBD2 (6 bases each). CDR1 and CDR2 from the germline V gene are LGHNA and YSLEER. V gave up 1 base and J gave up 10 bases, with 11 bases separating them. The length of the CDR3 is 13 residues. As DNA, the CDR3 is TGCGCCAGCAGCCAAGGTCCCGGGGGCGAGCAGTTCTTC. This encodes CASSQGPGGEQFF.

The chain uses TRBV20-1 and TRBJ2-1; 8 bases line up with TRBD2. Germline trimming cut 3 bases from V and 3 bases from J; bases unmatched to any gene: 1. The CDR3 has 13 amino acids. CDR1 is DFQATT and CDR2 is SNEGSKA in the germline V gene (reference sequence). DNA for the CDR3: TGCAGTGCTAGGACTAGCGTCTACAATGAGCAGTTCTTC. It translates to CSARTSVYNEQFF.

The CDR3 spells CASSLENGITDTQYF. The CDR3 DNA reads TGTGCCAGCAGCTTAGAGAACGGGATCACAGATACGCAGTATTTT. This chain links TRBV7-9 with TRBJ2-3, with D possibly matching TRBD2 (5 bases). The germline V gene encodes CDR1 SEHNR and CDR2 FQNEAQ (reference sequence). The CDR3 runs 15 residues. V lost 1 base and J lost 2, with 10 bases in between.

This clonotype was counted between two and nine times. The chain joins TRBV12-3 or TRBV12-4 to TRBJ2-7; a possible D gene is TRBD2 (6 bases). The length of the CDR3 is 13 residues. With 5 bases removed from V and 7 bases from J, the gap between germline ends came to 15 bases. The CDR3 spells CASSPLLALEQYF. As DNA, the CDR3 is TGTGCCAGCAGTCCGCTACTAGCTTTAGAGCAGTACTTC.

This clonotype was recorded a few times. The V call is TRBV5-1, the J call TRBJ2-3; 7 bases map to TRBD2. The CDR3 loop spans 13 amino acids. Germline CDR1 reads SGHRS; CDR2 reads YFSETQ. V was pared by 4 bases and J by 5 bases, with 4 bases of the junction left unmatched. CDR3 nucleotides: TGCGCCAGCAGCCCCAGGACTAGAGATACGCAGTATTTT. Protein product: CASSPRTRDTQYF.

V is TRBV7-8 and J is TRBJ2-7; 10 nucleotides match TRBD1. The germline CDR1 and CDR2 sequences are SGHVS and FQNEAQ. The CDR3 extends over 16 amino acids. With 3 bases clipped from V and 8 bases from J, the junction kept 13 bases outside the gene matches. The CDR3 sequence: CASSLGQGYYRHKQYF. The CDR3 DNA reads as TGTGCCAGCAGCTTGGGACAGGGGTATTATCGTCACAAGCAGTACTTC.

The chain uses TRBV15 and TRBJ1-1, with D unresolved. This CDR3 region has 13 residues. Germline V gene lookup returns CDR1 LNHNV and CDR2 YYDKDF (reference sequence). V dropped 0 bases and J dropped 9 bases, with 11 bases sitting between them. CDR3 DNA: TGTGCCACCAGCAGAGATCTCGGCACAAAAGCTTTCTTT. Translation gives CATSRDLGTKAFF.

The V and J genes are TRBV5-6 and TRBJ2-7, with 8 bases lining up with TRBD2. Germline CDR1 SGHDT, CDR2 YYEEEE. The CDR3 is 15 residues long. Trimming cost V 4 bases and J 2 bases; bases outside gene matches: 8. DNA for the CDR3: TGTGCCAGCAGCCTGAATCCGGGACTAGCCTACGAGCAGTACTTC. Protein sequence: CASSLNPGLAYEQYF.

This clonotype appeared a few times. V usage is TRBV18 and J usage is TRBJ2-7; tentative D call: TRBD2 (5 bases). Trimming removed 1 base from V and 6 bases from J, with 10 bases in between. Germline CDR1 KGHSH, CDR2 LQKENI. This CDR3 is built from 13 residues. This CDR3 reads CASSPRRLGEQYF. CDR3 DNA sequence: TGTGCCAGCTCACCACGGAGGCTTGGCGAGCAGTACTTC.

Ten or more counts support this clonotype. This sequence joins TRBV7-8 and TRBJ1-5; TRBD1 matches at 8 bases. The junction had 11 bases not matched to a gene; V was cut back by 6 bases and J by 1 base. The CDR3 sequence is 17 residues long. Germline V gives CDR1 SGHVS, CDR2 FQNEAQ. The CDR3 is CASRATGGGGSNQPQHF. CDR3 nucleotide sequence: TGTGCCAGCAGGGCTACAGGGGGAGGTGGGAGCAATCAGCCCCAGCATTTT. Using reference TRBV7-8 and TRBJ1-5 for the parts outside the CDR3, the full variable domain is GAGVSQSPRYKVAKRGQDVALRCDPISGHVSLFWYQQALGQGPEFLTYFQNEAQLDKSGLPSDRFFAERPEGSVSTLKIQRTQQEDSAVYLCASRATGGGGSNQPQHFGDGTRLSIL.

This rearrangement joins TRBV20-1 to TRBJ1-5; perhaps TRBD1 as D (5 bases). Trimming removed 1 base at V and 4 bases at J, with 20 bases between. This CDR3 comprises 17 residues. CDR1 is DFQATT, CDR2 SNEGSKA, per germline (reference sequence). The CDR3 spells CSARANLGAGENQPQHF. DNA for the CDR3: TGCAGTGCTAGAGCAAACCTCGGGGCCGGAGAGAATCAGCCCCAGCATTTT.

This clonotype was counted between two and nine times. This rearrangement joins TRBV10-1 to TRBJ2-7, with 9 positions matching TRBD2. This CDR3 spans 15 amino acids. V shed 3 bases, J shed 4 bases, and the junction held 7 bases outside the gene matches. From germline, CDR1 is WNHNN and CDR2 SYGVQD (reference sequence). DNA of the CDR3: TGCGCCAGCAGTGAAGGAAGCGGGGGGCAGTACGAGCAGTACTTC. It codes for CASSEGSGGQYEQYF.

This chain links TRBV9 with TRBJ2-5; D might be TRBD1 or TRBD2, each matching 5 bases. This CDR3 contains 14 residues. Germline V gene lookup returns CDR1 SGDLS and CDR2 YYNGEE. V lost 0 bases to trimming and J lost 5 bases, with 11 bases between them. CDR3 in DNA: TGTGCCAGCAGCGTAGGGTTGTGGGGGGAGACCCAGTACTTC. This gives the protein CASSVGLWGETQYF.